This T cell receptor beta chain was profiled in a study of CD8+ T cells in alopecia areata. Study context: Oral tofacitinib, 5 to 10 mg twice daily, was given in an open-label trial.

This clone was counted once. V dropped 2 bases and J dropped 3 bases, with 11 bases sitting between them. Germline V gene lookup returns CDR1 SGHNT and CDR2 YYREEE (reference sequence). The CDR3 is 14 residues long. RNA was extracted and reverse transcribed into cDNA as the sequencing template. The assay was immunoSEQ multiplex PCR, and TCRdb's table has in-frame clones only and misses some. Of 150,000 or so clones listed, approximately 48% are singletons. The sorting of PBMCs gave CD4+ and CD8+ T cells. The rearrangement uses TRBV5-4 and TRBJ1-2; D unclear. The clonotype originates from a human donor with alopecia areata. Sample: CD8+ T cells sorted from blood, taken at week 0. Here the CDR3 DNA reads TGTGCCAGCAGCTTACTCACAGAAGACTATGGCTACACCTTC. Amino acid sequence: CASSLLTEDYGYTF.